The rows below give T cell receptor beta chains drawn from one sample of a study of cytomegalovirus exposure and HLA in healthy donors. The repertoire was sequenced with immunoSEQ multiplex PCR; TCRdb's copy has only in-frame clones and lacks some. The repertoire table contains some 80,000 clones. Sequencing used PBMCs. The receptors derive from a man in his forties or fifties in good health and CMV-seropositive. The CDR3 runs from the conserved cysteine through the conserved F or W. The D gene is left open where the match is weak.

v_gene: TRBV6-1
len: 13
j_gene: TRBJ1-1
d_gene: -
CDR3nt: TGTGCCACCCCGAAACAGGGGAACACTGAAGCTTTCTTT
CDR3aa: CATPKQGNTEAFF

v_gene: TRBV5-5
len: 15
j_gene: TRBJ1-5
d_gene: -
CDR3nt: TGTGCCAGCAGCTTTATCGACTGGGGCAATCAGCCCCAGCATTTT
CDR3aa: CASSFIDWGNQPQHF

v_gene: TRBV5-1
len: 17
j_gene: TRBJ2-5
d_gene: TRBD2
CDR3nt: TGCGCCAGCAGCTTGCTGGTTGCTAGCGGGAGACAAGAGACCCAGTACTTC
CDR3aa: CASSLLVASGRQETQYF

v_gene: TRBV7-9
len: 14
j_gene: TRBJ1-1
d_gene: TRBD1
CDR3nt: TGTGCCAGCAGCCCCCCTGACAGGGGCACTGAAGCTTTCTTT
CDR3aa: CASSPPDRGTEAFF

v_gene: TRBV18
len: 15
j_gene: TRBJ2-1
d_gene: TRBD1
CDR3nt: TGTGCCAGCTCGATGACAGGGGGCCGGGACGATGAGCAGTTCTTC
CDR3aa: CASSMTGGRDDEQFF

v_gene: TRBV18
len: 14
j_gene: TRBJ1-1
d_gene: -
CDR3nt: TGTGCCAGCTCACGTCGGGAAATCAACACTGAAGCTTTCTTT
CDR3aa: CASSRREINTEAFF

v_gene: TRBV29-1
len: 14
j_gene: TRBJ2-3
d_gene: TRBD1
CDR3nt: TGCAGCTTGACAGGGGGCGCCCCAACAGATACGCAGTATTTT
CDR3aa: CSLTGGAPTDTQYF

v_gene: TRBV6-1
len: 15
j_gene: TRBJ2-2
d_gene: TRBD2
CDR3nt: TGTGCCAGCAGTGAAGCCGGGGGGAGCACCGGGGAGCTGTTTTTT
CDR3aa: CASSEAGGSTGELFF

v_gene: TRBV11-2
len: 16
j_gene: TRBJ2-1
d_gene: TRBD2
CDR3nt: TGTGCCAGCGAAGATCTTATGGCACTAGCGGGAGGTGAGCAGTTCTTC
CDR3aa: CASEDLMALAGGEQFF

v_gene: TRBV5-1
len: 14
j_gene: TRBJ2-7
d_gene: -
CDR3nt: TGCGCCAGCAGCTTGGGCGGGATCTCCTACGAGCAGTACTTC
CDR3aa: CASSLGGISYEQYF

v_gene: TRBV2
len: 14
j_gene: TRBJ1-6
d_gene: -
CDR3nt: TGTGCCAGCAGTGGTTCCAGATCATATTCACCCCTCCACTTT
CDR3aa: CASSGSRSYSPLHF

v_gene: TRBV6-5
len: 14
j_gene: TRBJ1-2
d_gene: -
CDR3nt: TGTGCCAGCAGCTCTCCCAGGGGTGACTATGGCTACACCTTC
CDR3aa: CASSSPRGDYGYTF

v_gene: TRBV9
len: 15
j_gene: TRBJ1-1
d_gene: TRBD1
CDR3nt: TGTGCCAGCAGCGTAGTTGTCAGGGGGCGAGAAGTAGCTTTCTTT
CDR3aa: CASSVVVRGREVAFF

v_gene: TRBV6-5
len: 14
j_gene: TRBJ1-2
d_gene: TRBD1
CDR3nt: TGTGCCAGCAGTTACTGGGACAGGGACTATGGCTACACCTTC
CDR3aa: CASSYWDRDYGYTF

v_gene: TRBV7-8
len: 13
j_gene: TRBJ1-5
d_gene: -
CDR3nt: TGTGCCAGCAGCCCAACCCCGGGGCAGCCCCAGCATTTT
CDR3aa: CASSPTPGQPQHF

v_gene: TRBV6-1
len: 20
j_gene: TRBJ2-1
d_gene: -
CDR3nt: TGTGCCAGCAGTGAAAGAAGCGGCATTCTGACAGGAGCCACCTACAATGAGCAGTTCTTC
CDR3aa: CASSERSGILTGATYNEQFF

v_gene: TRBV7-8
len: 14
j_gene: TRBJ2-7
d_gene: -
CDR3nt: TGTGCCAGCAGCCCACGGGTTACCTCCTACGAGCAGTACTTC
CDR3aa: CASSPRVTSYEQYF

v_gene: TRBV29-1
len: 14
j_gene: TRBJ2-5
d_gene: TRBD1
CDR3nt: TGCAGCGCACTACCCGGACAGGACCAAGAGACCCAGTACTTC
CDR3aa: CSALPGQDQETQYF

v_gene: TRBV9
len: 13
j_gene: TRBJ2-2
d_gene: -
CDR3nt: TGTGCCAGCAGCGGACAGAACACCGGGGAGCTGTTTTTT
CDR3aa: CASSGQNTGELFF

v_gene: TRBV2
len: 14
j_gene: TRBJ2-7
d_gene: TRBD1
CDR3nt: TGTGCCAGCACTCCGGGACAGAGCTCCTACGAGCAGTACTTC
CDR3aa: CASTPGQSSYEQYF

v_gene: TRBV4-1
len: 14
j_gene: TRBJ2-3
d_gene: -
CDR3nt: TGCGCCAGCAGCCAGATCACCTCAGGGGATACGCAGTATTTT
CDR3aa: CASSQITSGDTQYF

v_gene: TRBV6-5
len: 15
j_gene: TRBJ2-3
d_gene: -
CDR3nt: TGTGCCAGCAGTTACTCCCGAACCGGAGGGGATACGCAGTATTTT
CDR3aa: CASSYSRTGGDTQYF

v_gene: TRBV11-2
len: 15
j_gene: TRBJ2-2
d_gene: -
CDR3nt: TGTGCCAGCAGCTTAGTAGTGGTTAACACCGGGGAGCTGTTTTTT
CDR3aa: CASSLVVVNTGELFF

v_gene: TRBV4-1
len: 20
j_gene: TRBJ2-1
d_gene: -
CDR3nt: TGCGCCAGCAGCCAAGATCCGACAGGGGTAAGCGGGAGGTCCAGCAATGAGCAGTTCTTC
CDR3aa: CASSQDPTGVSGRSSNEQFF

v_gene: TRBV4-2
len: 20
j_gene: TRBJ2-2
d_gene: -
CDR3nt: TGTGCCAGCAGCCAAGCGACAATTTCCGGCCGCCCCGGGAGCACCGGGGAGCTGTTTTTT
CDR3aa: CASSQATISGRPGSTGELFF

v_gene: TRBV7-6
len: 13
j_gene: TRBJ2-5
d_gene: -
CDR3nt: TGTGCCAGCAGCTTATCACTAGGAGAGACCCAGTACTTC
CDR3aa: CASSLSLGETQYF

v_gene: TRBV6-5
len: 15
j_gene: TRBJ2-3
d_gene: TRBD2
CDR3nt: TGTGCCAGCAGTTACCTGGCGGGGGGAGGTAGTACGCAGTATTTT
CDR3aa: CASSYLAGGGSTQYF

v_gene: TRBV6-1
len: 14
j_gene: TRBJ1-6
d_gene: TRBD1
CDR3nt: TGTGCCATCAGACAGGGCTCAGATAATTCACCCCTCCACTTT
CDR3aa: CAIRQGSDNSPLHF

v_gene: TRBV2
len: 13
j_gene: TRBJ2-3
d_gene: -
CDR3nt: TGTGCCAGCAGTCCTCCAGGGGCAGATACGCAGTATTTT
CDR3aa: CASSPPGADTQYF

v_gene: TRBV5-1
len: 13
j_gene: TRBJ1-2
d_gene: -
CDR3nt: TGCGCCAGCAGCGGAGGGGTGGGCTATGGCTACACCTTC
CDR3aa: CASSGGVGYGYTF

v_gene: TRBV28
len: 15
j_gene: TRBJ2-5
d_gene: -
CDR3nt: TGTGCCAGCATCCCGGCTGCGAAGGGGCTAGAGACCCAGTACTTC
CDR3aa: CASIPAAKGLETQYF

v_gene: TRBV19
len: 14
j_gene: TRBJ1-1
d_gene: TRBD1
CDR3nt: TGTGCCAGTAGTGACAGGGCGACTGGCACTGAAGCTTTCTTT
CDR3aa: CASSDRATGTEAFF

v_gene: TRBV7-2
len: 15
j_gene: TRBJ2-1
d_gene: TRBD1
CDR3nt: TGTGCCAGCAGTTCCCGACAGGGGGTTCCCAATGAGCAGTTCTTC
CDR3aa: CASSSRQGVPNEQFF

v_gene: TRBV20-1
len: 11
j_gene: TRBJ2-3
d_gene: -
CDR3nt: TGCAGTGCAAAGGTCGGGGATACGCAGTATTTT
CDR3aa: CSAKVGDTQYF

v_gene: TRBV6-5
len: 15
j_gene: TRBJ1-2
d_gene: TRBD1
CDR3nt: TGTGCCAGCAGTTTCACTCTTTCAGGGGGCGATGGCTACACCTTC
CDR3aa: CASSFTLSGGDGYTF

v_gene: TRBV14
len: 17
j_gene: TRBJ2-3
d_gene: TRBD2
CDR3nt: TGTGCCAGCAGCCTCCGGAACCTAGCGGACCTTGCATGGACGCAGTATTTT
CDR3aa: CASSLRNLADLAWTQYF

v_gene: TRBV4-1
len: 13
j_gene: TRBJ1-2
d_gene: -
CDR3nt: TGCGCCAGCAGCCAGGCAGGGAACTATGGCTACACCTTC
CDR3aa: CASSQAGNYGYTF

v_gene: TRBV2
len: 14
j_gene: TRBJ1-5
d_gene: -
CDR3nt: TGTGCCAGCAGTGGTACAGGGCCAAATCAGCCCCAGCATTTT
CDR3aa: CASSGTGPNQPQHF

v_gene: TRBV19
len: 14
j_gene: TRBJ2-7
d_gene: TRBD1
CDR3nt: TGTGCCAGTAGTGCACAGGGGGAATCCTACGAGCAGTACTTC
CDR3aa: CASSAQGESYEQYF

v_gene: TRBV9
len: 15
j_gene: TRBJ1-6
d_gene: -
CDR3nt: TGTGCCAGCAGCGTAGAAGGTAGGGGGTATTCACCCCTCCACTTT
CDR3aa: CASSVEGRGYSPLHF

v_gene: TRBV9
len: 20
j_gene: TRBJ2-4
d_gene: TRBD1
CDR3nt: TGTGCCAGCAGCGTAGCCTCACAGGGGGGCGAAACGTTGGCCAAAAACATTCAGTACTTC
CDR3aa: CASSVASQGGETLAKNIQYF

v_gene: TRBV15
len: 15
j_gene: TRBJ1-5
d_gene: -
CDR3nt: TGTGCCACCAGCAGAGCGCCCCAGGGCAATCAGCCCCAGCATTTT
CDR3aa: CATSRAPQGNQPQHF

v_gene: TRBV9
len: 14
j_gene: TRBJ1-5
d_gene: -
CDR3nt: TGTGCCAGCAGCTCGGGAGGGGGCAATCAGCCCCAGCATTTT
CDR3aa: CASSSGGGNQPQHF

v_gene: TRBV6-5
len: 13
j_gene: TRBJ1-6
d_gene: TRBD1
CDR3nt: TGTGCCAGCAGTAGGGGGCGAGGTTCACCCCTCCACTTT
CDR3aa: CASSRGRGSPLHF

v_gene: TRBV5-4
len: 14
j_gene: TRBJ1-1
d_gene: -
CDR3nt: TGTGCCAGCAGACGGACTCTCGATAAAGCTGAAGCTTTCTTT
CDR3aa: CASRRTLDKAEAFF

v_gene: TRBV2
len: 15
j_gene: TRBJ1-1
d_gene: -
CDR3nt: TGTGCCAGCAGCCGTAGCGGGAACATGAACACTGAAGCTTTCTTT
CDR3aa: CASSRSGNMNTEAFF

v_gene: TRBV5-1
len: 15
j_gene: TRBJ1-4
d_gene: TRBD1
CDR3nt: TGCGCCAGCAGCTTGACAGGGGGCGGCGTTGAAAAACTGTTTTTT
CDR3aa: CASSLTGGGVEKLFF

v_gene: TRBV9
len: 14
j_gene: TRBJ2-5
d_gene: -
CDR3nt: TGTGCCAGCAGAGCCGGGACTCGCGAAGAGACCCAGTACTTC
CDR3aa: CASRAGTREETQYF

v_gene: TRBV7-8
len: 14
j_gene: TRBJ1-1
d_gene: TRBD1
CDR3nt: TGTGCCAGCAGCAAGGGGGACAGGGCTTTTGAAGCTTTCTTT
CDR3aa: CASSKGDRAFEAFF

v_gene: TRBV5-1
len: 15
j_gene: TRBJ2-5
d_gene: TRBD2
CDR3nt: TGCGCCAGCCACCCAGGGAGGGGTGGCCAAGAGACCCAGTACTTC
CDR3aa: CASHPGRGGQETQYF

v_gene: TRBV28
len: 11
j_gene: TRBJ2-3
d_gene: -
CDR3nt: TGTGCCAGCAGCTCCGCGGATACGCAGTATTTT
CDR3aa: CASSSADTQYF

v_gene: TRBV6-5
len: 12
j_gene: TRBJ1-1
d_gene: -
CDR3nt: TGTGCCAGCAGTGCGAGGAGGACTGAAGCTTTCTTT
CDR3aa: CASSARRTEAFF

v_gene: TRBV2
len: 13
j_gene: TRBJ1-1
d_gene: TRBD1
CDR3nt: TGTGCCAGCAGCCGACAGGGAAGTTCTTCAGCTTTCTTT
CDR3aa: CASSRQGSSSAFF

v_gene: TRBV15
len: 13
j_gene: TRBJ1-4
d_gene: -
CDR3nt: TGTGCCACCAGCAGAGTTCTGCGTGAAAAACTGTTTTTT
CDR3aa: CATSRVLREKLFF

v_gene: TRBV27
len: 14
j_gene: TRBJ2-1
d_gene: -
CDR3nt: TGTGCCAGCAGAAAGGCAGGAAGCTACAATGAGCAGTTCTTC
CDR3aa: CASRKAGSYNEQFF